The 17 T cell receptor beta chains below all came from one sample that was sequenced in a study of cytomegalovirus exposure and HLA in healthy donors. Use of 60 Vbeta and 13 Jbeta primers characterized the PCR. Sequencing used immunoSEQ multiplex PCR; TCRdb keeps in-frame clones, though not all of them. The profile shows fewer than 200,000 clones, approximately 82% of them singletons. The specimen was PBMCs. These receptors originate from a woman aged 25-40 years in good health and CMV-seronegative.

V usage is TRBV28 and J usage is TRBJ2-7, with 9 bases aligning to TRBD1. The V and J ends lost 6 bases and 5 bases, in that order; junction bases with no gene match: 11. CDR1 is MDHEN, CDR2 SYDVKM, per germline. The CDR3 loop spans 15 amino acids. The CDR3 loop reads CASRHSGTGLNEQYF. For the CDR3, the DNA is TGTGCCAGCAGGCACTCCGGGACAGGGCTTAACGAGCAGTACTTC.

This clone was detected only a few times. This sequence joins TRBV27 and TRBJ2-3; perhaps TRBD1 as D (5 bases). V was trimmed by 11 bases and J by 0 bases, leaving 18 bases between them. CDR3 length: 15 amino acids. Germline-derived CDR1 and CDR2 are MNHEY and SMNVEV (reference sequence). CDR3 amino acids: CASYFQGTSTDTQYF. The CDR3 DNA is TGTGCCTCTTATTTCCAGGGAACCAGCACAGATACGCAGTATTTT.

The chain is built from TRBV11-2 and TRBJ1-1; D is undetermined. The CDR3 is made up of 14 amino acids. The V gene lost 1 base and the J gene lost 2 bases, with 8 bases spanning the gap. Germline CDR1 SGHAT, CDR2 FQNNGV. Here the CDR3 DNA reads TGTGCCAGCAGCTTAGGCGGGATAAACACTGAAGCTTTCTTT. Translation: CASSLGGINTEAFF.

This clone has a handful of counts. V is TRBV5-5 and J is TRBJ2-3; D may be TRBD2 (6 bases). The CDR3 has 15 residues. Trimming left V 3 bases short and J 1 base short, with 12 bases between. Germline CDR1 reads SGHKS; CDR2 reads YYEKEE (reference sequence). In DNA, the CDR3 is TGTGCCAGCAGCTCCCAGGAGGGCCGCACAGATACGCAGTATTTT. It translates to CASSSQEGRTDTQYF.

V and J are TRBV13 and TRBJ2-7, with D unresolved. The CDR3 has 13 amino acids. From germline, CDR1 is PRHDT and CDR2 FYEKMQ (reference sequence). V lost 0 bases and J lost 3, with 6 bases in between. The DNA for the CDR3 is TGTGCCAGCAGCTTAGGGCTAGGCTACGAGCAGTACTTC. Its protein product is CASSLGLGYEQYF.

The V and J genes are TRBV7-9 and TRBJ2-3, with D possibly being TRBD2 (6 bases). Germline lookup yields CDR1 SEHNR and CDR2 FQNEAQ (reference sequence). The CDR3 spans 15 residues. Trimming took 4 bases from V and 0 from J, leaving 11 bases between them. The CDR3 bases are TGTGCCAGCAGCTCCCGGGAGCCTAGCACAGATACGCAGTATTTT. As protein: CASSSREPSTDTQYF.

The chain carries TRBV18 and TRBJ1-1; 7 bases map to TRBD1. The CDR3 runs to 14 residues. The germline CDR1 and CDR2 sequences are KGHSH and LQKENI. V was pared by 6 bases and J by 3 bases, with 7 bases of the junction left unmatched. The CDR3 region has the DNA TGTGCCAGCTCCCCCGACAGGGCGTACACTGAAGCTTTCTTT. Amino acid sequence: CASSPDRAYTEAFF.

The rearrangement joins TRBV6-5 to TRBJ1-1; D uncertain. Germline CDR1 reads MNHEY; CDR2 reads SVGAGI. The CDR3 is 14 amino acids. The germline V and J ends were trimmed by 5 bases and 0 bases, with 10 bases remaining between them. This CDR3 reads CASSREGVNTEAFF. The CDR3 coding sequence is TGTGCCAGCAGTCGTGAGGGAGTGAACACTGAAGCTTTCTTT.

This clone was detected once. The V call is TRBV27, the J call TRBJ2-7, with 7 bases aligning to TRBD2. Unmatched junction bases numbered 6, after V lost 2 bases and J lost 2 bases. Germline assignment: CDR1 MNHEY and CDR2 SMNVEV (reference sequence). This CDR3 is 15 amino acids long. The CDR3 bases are TGTGCCAGCAGTTTAGGGGACTATCCTACCTACGAGCAGTACTTC. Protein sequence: CASSLGDYPTYEQYF.

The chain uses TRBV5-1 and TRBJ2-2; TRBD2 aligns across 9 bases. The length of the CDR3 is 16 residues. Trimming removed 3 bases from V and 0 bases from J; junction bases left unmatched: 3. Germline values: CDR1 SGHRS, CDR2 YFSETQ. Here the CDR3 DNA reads TGCGCCAGCAGCTCACTAGCGGGTTCGAACACCGGGGAGCTGTTTTTT. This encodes CASSSLAGSNTGELFF. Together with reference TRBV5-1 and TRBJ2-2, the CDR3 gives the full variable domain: KAGVTQTPRYLIKTRGQQVTLSCSPISGHRSVSWYQQTPGQGLQFLFEYFSETQRNKGNFPGRFSGRQFSNSRSEMNVSTLELGDSALYLCASSSLAGSNTGELFFGEGSRLTVL.

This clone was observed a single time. CDR3 region: CASLGNTEAFF. CDR3 coding DNA: TGTGCCAGCCTAGGGAACACTGAAGCTTTCTTT. V and J are TRBV28 and TRBJ1-1; no clear D gene. CDR1 is MDHEN and CDR2 is SYDVKM in the germline V gene. This CDR3 has 11 amino acids. V gave up 8 bases and J gave up 1 base, with 5 bases separating them.

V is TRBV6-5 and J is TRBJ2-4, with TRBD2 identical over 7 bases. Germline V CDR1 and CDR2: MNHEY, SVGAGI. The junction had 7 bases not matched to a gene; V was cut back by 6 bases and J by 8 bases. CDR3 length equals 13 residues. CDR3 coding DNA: TGTGCCAGCAGGGTGGGAAGCGGGGACATTCAGTACTTC. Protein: CASRVGSGDIQYF.

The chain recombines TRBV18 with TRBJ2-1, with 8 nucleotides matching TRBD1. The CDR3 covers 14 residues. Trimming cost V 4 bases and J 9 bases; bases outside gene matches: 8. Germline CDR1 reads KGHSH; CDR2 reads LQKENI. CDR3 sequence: CASSLGQGLGEQFF. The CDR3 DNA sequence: TGTGCCAGCTCACTCGGACAGGGACTGGGTGAGCAGTTCTTC. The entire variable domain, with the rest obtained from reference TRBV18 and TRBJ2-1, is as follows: NAGVMQNPRHLVRRRGQEARLRCSPMKGHSHVYWYRQLPEEGLKFMVYLQKENIIDESGMPKERFSAEFPKEGPSILRIQQVVRGDSAAYFCASSLGQGLGEQFFGPGTRLTVL.

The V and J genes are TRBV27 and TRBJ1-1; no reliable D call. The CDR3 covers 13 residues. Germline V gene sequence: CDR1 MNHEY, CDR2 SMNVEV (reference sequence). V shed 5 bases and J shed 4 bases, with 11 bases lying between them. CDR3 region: CASSPLSSTEAFF. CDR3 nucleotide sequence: TGTGCCAGCAGTCCCCTGAGCTCCACTGAAGCTTTCTTT.

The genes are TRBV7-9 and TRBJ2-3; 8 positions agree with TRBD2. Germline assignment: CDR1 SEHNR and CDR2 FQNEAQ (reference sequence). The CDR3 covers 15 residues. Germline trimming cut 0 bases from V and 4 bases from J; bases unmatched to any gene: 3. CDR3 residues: CASSLAVAGPDTQYF. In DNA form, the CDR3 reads TGTGCCAGCAGCTTAGCGGTAGCGGGACCAGATACGCAGTATTTT.

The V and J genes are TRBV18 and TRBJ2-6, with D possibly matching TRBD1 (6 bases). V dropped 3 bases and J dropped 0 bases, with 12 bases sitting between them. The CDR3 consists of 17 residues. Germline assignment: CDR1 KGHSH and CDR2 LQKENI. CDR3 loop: CASSPGRGPSGANVLTF. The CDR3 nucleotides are TGTGCCAGCTCACCCGGCAGGGGACCCTCTGGGGCCAACGTCCTGACTTTC.

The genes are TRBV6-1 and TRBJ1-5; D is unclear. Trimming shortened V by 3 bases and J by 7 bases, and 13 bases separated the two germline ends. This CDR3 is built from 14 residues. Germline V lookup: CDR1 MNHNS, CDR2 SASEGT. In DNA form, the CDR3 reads TGTGCCAGCAGTGAGTCTGGTTTTACACAGCCCCAGCATTTT. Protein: CASSESGFTQPQHF.